The T cell receptor (beta chain) described here comes from a study of blood T cell repertoires in COVID-19 (dated by TCRdb to the early 2020s). The study in broad terms: The collaborator samples originated in the United States, Italy and Spain and spanned the acute and convalescent phases of COVID-19. HLA class I and class II types, where available, came from metadata supplied by the sample provider rather than from assay-based typing. Samples came from the ongoing ImmuneRACE study (first 160 participants) plus 1,254 subjects from 6 global collaborators. The repertoires were made available in a free public database intended to serve as a resource for research on the immune response to SARS-CoV-2. Subjects who had been exposed to COVID-19, were actively infected with it, or had recovered from it provided the deeply sampled blood TCRbeta repertoires that made up the dataset. Nearly every sample came with metadata listing a de-identified subject ID, COVID-19 status, age in years and sex. The material from the prospective study consisted of cDNA or gDNA derived from T cells, B-cell-depleted T cells, or PBMCs. General study outcomes and caveats: Clinical and demographic metadata were provided uncurated, with the amount varying by source and participant.

A word on this clone: Its antigen is unknown. No base qualities exist here, and no much larger clone lies one base off it.

In the prospective study, participants were about 18 to 89 years old, resided in approximately 25 geographic areas of the United States, and were enrolled through a virtual design. Cohort assignment in the prospective study relied on participant-reported clinical history from a screening survey and a study questionnaire. Exposed participants had been in contact, within 2 weeks of entering the study, with a person who had a PCR-confirmed or clinician-diagnosed case of COVID-19. Mobile phlebotomists in the prospective study collected whole blood, serum and a nasopharyngeal or oropharyngeal swab from every participant. Additional blood draws and questionnaires over a 2-month period could optionally be provided by prospective study participants. Prospective study blood samples were shipped either frozen or at room temperature before DNA extraction. V sheds 8 bases and J sheds 4 bases, leaving 9 bases between their ends. The germline V gene provides CDR1 MDHEN and CDR2 SYDVKM. The CDR3 sequence holds 12 residues, the cysteine and phenylalanine included. Only the CDR3 part of the read is kept: 36 bases, read in frame from the first base.

TCRbeta CDR3 regions were amplified from genomic DNA using the immunoSEQ Assay, a bias-controlled multiplex PCR. The source study handled its data this way. Within the assay, amplification of reference gene primers was used to estimate how many nucleated cells each sample contained. Sequence reads were collapsed and filtered to measure the absolute abundance of every unique TCRbeta CDR3 rearrangement. For each sample, productive Simpson clonality was calculated as the square root of Simpson's diversity index across productive rearrangements. Held by TCRdb, this immuneACCESS table contains in-frame sequences only and omits some clones. Under half of the omission traces to an unresolved V gene where checked; the cause of the rest is unknown. For V, J and clone size, that table is used; D and trimming come from the DNA. A total of about 280,000 clones appear in this sample, roughly 80% of them only once. The biggest ten clones account for over 4% of the sample.

This TCR was sampled from a man aged 40-55 years who had been exposed to COVID-19. The sample consisted of PBMCs or T cells enriched from blood (not recorded which). The chain is assembled from TRBV28 and TRBJ2-1, with a tentative D gene TRBD1 over 5 matching bases. The bases read TGTGCCAGCGGACAAACGTACAATGAGCAGTTCTTC. Its protein product is CASGQTYNEQFF.